This record concerns one T cell receptor (beta chain) sequence. Its antigen is currently not known. The input lacks base qualities; no much larger clone sits a single base away. This specimen comes from a study of blood T cell repertoires in COVID-19 (dated by TCRdb to about 2020). About the investigation overall: Samples from collaborators originated in the United States, Italy and Spain and spanned both the acute and convalescent phases of COVID-19. Deeply sampled blood TCRbeta repertoires from subjects exposed to, actively infected with, or recovered from COVID-19 were included in the dataset. The repertoires were released in a freely available public database meant as a resource for research on the immune response to SARS-CoV-2. HLA class I and class II types, where available, came from metadata supplied by the sample provider rather than from assay-based typing. The samples were drawn from two sources: the first 160 participants of the ongoing ImmuneRACE study, and 1,254 subjects contributed by 6 global collaborators. The prospective study material was composed of cDNA or gDNA derived from T cells, B-cell-depleted T cells, or PBMCs. Nearly every sample came with metadata listing a de-identified subject ID, COVID-19 status, age in years and sex.

Overall results and qualifications from the work: The quantity of clinical and demographic metadata differed by source and by participant and was supplied without curation.

Whole blood was collected in K2EDTA tubes by collaborating institutions according to the institutions' own protocols. For TCRbeta analysis, collaborators shipped samples as frozen whole blood, isolated PBMCs, or DNA extracted from either of those sample types. TCRbeta CDR3 regions were amplified from genomic DNA by means of the immunoSEQ Assay, a bias-controlled multiplex PCR. Regarding the original processing steps: Within the assay, amplification of reference gene primers was used to estimate how many nucleated cells each sample contained. To quantify the absolute abundance of each unique TCRbeta CDR3 rearrangement, sequence reads were collapsed and filtered. For each sample, productive Simpson clonality was calculated as the square root of Simpson's diversity index across productive rearrangements. The immuneACCESS repertoire file appears here via TCRdb, limited to in-frame rearrangements. These files lack a portion of the clones; in checked studies, under half of the deficit traces to unresolved V genes, and the cause of the others is not known. V and J calls and clone size come straight from that table; D and trimming were deduced from the DNA. The sample contains about 240,000 clones, roughly 86% of them found a single time. The ten largest make up 4% to 4.5% of the sample.

Trimming takes 2 bases off V and 3 bases off J; junction bases not matched to a gene: 10. The germline V gene encodes CDR1 ENHRY and CDR2 SYGVKD. The CDR3 covers 18 residues, taking in both the cysteine and the phenylalanine. Only CDR3 DNA is held: 54 bases, read in frame from base 1. In this chain, TRBV10-3 is recombined with TRBJ1-4, with 9 bases aligning to TRBD1. The specimen sequenced was peripheral blood. The receptor was isolated from a middle-aged man with acute or convalescent COVID-19. The CDR3 region has the sequence CAISEGTGTGWPNEKLFF. The nucleotide sequence is given as TGTGCCATCAGTGAGGGGACAGGGACTGGTTGGCCTAATGAAAAACTGTTTTTT.